The 8 T cell receptor beta chains below were found in one sample sequenced in a study of response to subunit inactivated influenza vaccine. TCRdb re-called the RT-PCR reads with MiXCR, one entry per CDR3 protein. This table holds 650,000 to 800,000 distinct CDR3 sequences, about 15% found once. Specimen: PBMCs from blood, collected less than 15 days before vaccination. The receptors shown here come from a man between 50 and 59 years old who received an inactivated influenza vaccine.

This clonotype was observed a handful of times. The chain employs TRBV5-1 and TRBJ2-7; 14 bases line up with TRBD2. The trim removed 5 bases at V and 2 bases at J, leaving 6 bases unmatched. The CDR3 is 16 amino acids. In germline, CDR1 is SGHRS, CDR2 YFSETQ. CDR3 region: CASRQGTSGGTYEQYF. CDR3 sequence (DNA): TGCGCCAGCAGACAAGGGACTAGCGGGGGTACCTACGAGCAGTACTTC.

The V and J genes are TRBV4-2 and TRBJ1-2; no definite D call. The CDR3 contains 16 residues. CDR1 and CDR2 (germline): LGHNA, YNFKEQ. V was cut by 0 bases and J by 2 bases, with 13 bases left in between. For the CDR3, the DNA is TGTGCCAGCAGCCAAGATGGATTCACAGCCAACTATGGCTACACCTTC. Amino acids: CASSQDGFTANYGYTF.

V usage is TRBV4-3 and J usage is TRBJ2-1; 9 bases match TRBD2. This CDR3 region has 17 residues. Germline CDR1 is LGHNA and CDR2 is YSLEER. The J segment lost 9 bases and the V segment lost 4 bases, leaving 16 bases of the junction unmatched. CDR3 DNA sequence: TGCGCCAGCAGCCTAACCCTCGGTGGTAGCGGGAGTGGTGAGCAGTTCTTC. Its translation: CASSLTLGGSGSGEQFF.

Many counts were recorded for this clonotype. The genes are TRBV5-1 and TRBJ2-2; tentatively, D is TRBD1 (6 bases). The CDR3 sequence is 15 residues long. V lost 4 bases and J lost 3, with 13 bases in between. CDR1 SGHRS and CDR2 YFSETQ come from the germline V gene. The CDR3 nucleotides are TGCGCCAGCAGCCTCCGGGACATCCACACCGGGGAGCTGTTTTTT. Its protein product is CASSLRDIHTGELFF.

The V and J genes are TRBV20-1 and TRBJ2-7; 7 nucleotides agree with TRBD2. V dropped 2 bases and J dropped 0; count of bases not matched to a gene: 4. Per germline, CDR1 DFQATT and CDR2 SNEGSKA (reference sequence). This CDR3 is 14 amino acids long. CDR3 bases: TGCAGTGCTAGAAACCGGGACTACTCCTACGAGCAGTACTTC. Amino acids: CSARNRDYSYEQYF.

The chain carries TRBV5-1 and TRBJ2-7; maybe TRBD1 (5 bases). The germline gives CDR1 SGHRS, CDR2 YFSETQ. The V end lost 4 bases, the J end lost 1 base, and 12 bases lay between the germline ends. The CDR3 sequence is 14 residues long. The CDR3, as DNA: TGCGCCAGCAGCATCACAGGTCCTTCCTACGAGCAGTACTTC. It encodes CASSITGPSYEQYF.

The V call is TRBV3-1, the J call TRBJ2-1; TRBD2 agrees at 8 bases. The V gene end was trimmed by 1 base and the J gene end by 7 bases; junction bases not matched to a gene: 9. The V gene's germline CDR1 is LGHDT and CDR2 YNNKEL (reference sequence). This CDR3 is 16 amino acids long. The CDR3: CASSQVRGGLENEQFF. CDR3 DNA: TGTGCCAGCAGCCAAGTCCGGGGGGGCCTTGAGAATGAGCAGTTCTTC.

The chain has TRBV20-1 and TRBJ1-1; 9 bases fit TRBD1. The CDR3 length is 16 residues. V trimming: 4 bases; J trimming: 4 bases; junction bases outside the gene matches: 13. Germline V gives CDR1 DFQATT, CDR2 SNEGSKA (reference sequence). For the CDR3, the DNA is TGCAGTGCTATGCCCCTACAGGGGGCGCTGGGCACTGAAGCTTTCTTT. It yields the protein CSAMPLQGALGTEAFF.